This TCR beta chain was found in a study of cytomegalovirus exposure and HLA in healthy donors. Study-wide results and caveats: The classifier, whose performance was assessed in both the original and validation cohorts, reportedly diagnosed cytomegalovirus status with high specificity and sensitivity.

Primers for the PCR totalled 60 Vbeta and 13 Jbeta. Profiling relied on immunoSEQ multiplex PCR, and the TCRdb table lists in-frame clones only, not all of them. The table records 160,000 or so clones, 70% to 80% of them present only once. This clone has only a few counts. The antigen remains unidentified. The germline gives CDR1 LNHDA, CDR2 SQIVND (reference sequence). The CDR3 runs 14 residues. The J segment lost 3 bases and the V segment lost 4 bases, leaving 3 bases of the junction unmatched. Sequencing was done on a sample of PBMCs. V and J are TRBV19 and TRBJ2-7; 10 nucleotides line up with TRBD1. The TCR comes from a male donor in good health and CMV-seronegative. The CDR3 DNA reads TGTGCCAGTAGTACGGGACAGGGGTACTACGAGCAGTACTTC. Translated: CASSTGQGYYEQYF.